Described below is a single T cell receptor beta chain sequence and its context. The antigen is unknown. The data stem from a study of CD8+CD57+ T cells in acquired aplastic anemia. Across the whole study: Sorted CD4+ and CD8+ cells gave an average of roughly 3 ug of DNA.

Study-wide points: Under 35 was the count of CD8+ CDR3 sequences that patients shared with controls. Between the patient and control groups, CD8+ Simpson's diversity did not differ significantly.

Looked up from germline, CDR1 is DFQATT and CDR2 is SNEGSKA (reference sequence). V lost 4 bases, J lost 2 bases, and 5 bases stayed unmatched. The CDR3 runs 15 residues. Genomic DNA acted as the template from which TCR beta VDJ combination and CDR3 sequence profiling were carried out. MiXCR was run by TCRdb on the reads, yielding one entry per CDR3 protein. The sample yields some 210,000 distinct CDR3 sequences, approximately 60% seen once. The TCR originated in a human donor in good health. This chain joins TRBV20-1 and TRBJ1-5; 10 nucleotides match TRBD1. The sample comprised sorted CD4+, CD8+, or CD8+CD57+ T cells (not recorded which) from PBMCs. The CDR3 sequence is CSANRQGAGNQPQHF. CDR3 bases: TGCAGTGCTAACCGACAGGGGGCAGGCAATCAGCCCCAGCATTTT.